This T cell receptor (beta chain) stems from a study of blood T cells in healthy people across ages. Overall study context: Template switching retrieved approximately one barcoded beta molecule for each two T cells. Study conclusions and caveats: Per million T cells, TCR beta diversity dropped roughly linearly as age increased.

Isolation yielded PBMCs, at least 6.5 million per sample, in every case. This clonotype has a handful of counts. The antigen remains undetermined. CDR1 is DFQATT and CDR2 is SNEGSKA in the germline V gene (reference sequence). The CDR3 runs to 13 residues. V lost 6 bases to trimming and J lost 4 bases, with 12 bases between them. Primers used in a second PCR of roughly 6 to 12 cycles were a sample-barcoded 5' primer and a J-beta primer mix. With 12 random nucleotides, a template-switch adaptor tagged each individual cDNA molecule. TCRdb fed the 5' RACE reads into MiXCR, producing one record per CDR3 protein. The data hold hundreds of thousands of distinct CDR3 sequences, with 40% to 65% observed a single time.

Sequencing was done on a sample of blood. The V and J genes are TRBV20-1 and TRBJ2-2; no reliable D call. This receptor was obtained from a woman of 80 years or more in good health. CDR3 protein: CSARKSITGELFF. For the CDR3, the DNA is TGCAGTGCCCGCAAGAGTATCACCGGGGAGCTGTTTTTT.